These 8 T cell receptor beta chains originate from one sample sequenced in a study of blood T cell repertoires in COVID-19. Clones were read by immunoSEQ multiplex PCR, and TCRdb kept only the in-frame ones, dropping some. The data contain under 300,000 clones, around 85% of them singletons. The sample was PBMCs or T cells enriched from blood (not recorded which). The receptors here all came from a woman aged 45-65 years who had recovered from COVID-19.

The rearrangement uses TRBV5-1 and TRBJ2-3; maybe TRBD1 (5 bases). The germline CDR1 and CDR2 sequences are SGHRS and YFSETQ. The CDR3 runs to 16 residues. The V gene lost 6 bases and the J gene lost 6 bases, with 23 bases spanning the gap. The CDR3 DNA sequence: TGCGCCAGCACCCCGAGTAGGCAGGGTGGAGTGGATACGCAGTATTTT. Amino acid sequence: CASTPSRQGGVDTQYF.

The J gene is TRBJ1-3, the V gene TRBV10-3, with a possible D match to TRBD1 (5 bases). The CDR3 loop spans 17 amino acids. V was cut by 4 bases and J by 0 bases, with 16 bases left in between. The germline CDR1 and CDR2 sequences are ENHRY and SYGVKD. The CDR3 here is CAISVPRDGSSGNTIYF. As DNA, the CDR3 is TGTGCCATCAGTGTCCCCCGGGACGGGAGCTCTGGAAACACCATATATTTT.

Only one count was recorded for this clone. The gene calls are TRBV9 and TRBJ2-1; tentative D call: TRBD2 (6 bases). Trimming left V 3 bases short and J 9 bases short, with 13 bases between. CDR1 is SGDLS and CDR2 is YYNGEE in the germline V gene. This CDR3 has 13 residues. This chain's CDR3 is CASSAAGLREQFF. The CDR3 nucleotides are TGTGCCAGCAGCGCCGCGGGACTGCGTGAGCAGTTCTTC.

About this clone: A junction boundary mismatches the germline segment, possibly from a read error. This chain links TRBV7-7 with TRBJ2-5; TRBD2 agrees at 11 bases. Germline CDR1 reads SSHAT; CDR2 reads FNYEAQ (reference sequence). The CDR3 consists of 16 residues. CDR3 sequence: CASSLSGTSGQETQYF. CDR3 nucleotide sequence: TGTGCTAGCAGCCTCTCAGGGACTAGCGGTCAAGAGACCCAGTACTTC.

The rearrangement joins TRBV19 to TRBJ1-5; D is unresolved. Germline lookup yields CDR1 LNHDA and CDR2 SQIVND (reference sequence). CDR3 size: 14 residues. Deletions cut 4 bases from V and 2 bases from J, with 9 bases between. As DNA, the CDR3 is TGTGCCAGTAGTAGTGCGGGTGGCAATCAGCCCCAGCATTTT. Amino acid sequence: CASSSAGGNQPQHF.

V usage is TRBV27 and J usage is TRBJ1-6; D possibly corresponds to TRBD1 (5 bases). This CDR3 spans 16 amino acids. Trimming stripped 6 bases from V and 3 bases from J, with 15 bases between. Germline V gives CDR1 MNHEY, CDR2 SMNVEV (reference sequence). CDR3 in amino acids: CASSLGGDSYNSPLHF. The CDR3 DNA follows: TGTGCCAGCAGCTTGGGGGGGGATAGCTATAATTCACCCCTCCACTTT.

This rearrangement joins TRBV19 to TRBJ2-1, with D tentatively TRBD1 (6 bases). Trimming removed 6 bases at V and 6 bases at J, with 18 bases between. The CDR3 loop spans 15 amino acids. CDR1 and CDR2 from the germline V gene are LNHDA and SQIVND (reference sequence). CDR3 DNA sequence: TGTGCCAGTAGGGGAACAGGGTTAGGGCCCAATGAGCAGTTCTTC. Translation: CASRGTGLGPNEQFF.

The gene calls are TRBV9 and TRBJ2-1; TRBD1 agrees at 9 bases. Trimming took 2 bases from V and 6 from J; bases not matched to a gene: 6. The CDR3 runs to 15 residues. Germline V lookup: CDR1 SGDLS, CDR2 YYNGEE. CDR3 in DNA: TGTGCCAGCAGCGTGACGGGACAGGGCGGCAATGAGCAGTTCTTC. Translated, it gives CASSVTGQGGNEQFF. The whole variable domain, filled in from reference TRBV9 and TRBJ2-1, reads DSGVTQTPKHLITATGQRVTLRCSPRSGDLSVYWYQQSLDQGLQFLIQYYNGEERAKGNILERFSAQQFPDLHSELNLSSLELGDSALYFCASSVTGQGGNEQFFGPGTRLTVL.